What follows is one T cell receptor (beta chain) and its context. The CDR3 runs to 18 residues. Germline V gene sequence: CDR1 MDHEN, CDR2 SYDVKM. The germline V and J ends were trimmed by 6 bases and 0 bases, with 20 bases remaining between them. In the authors' workflow: Amplification of reference gene primers was used by the study to estimate nucleated cell counts. The data were produced by immunoSEQ multiplex PCR, yet TCRdb's version contains in-frame clones alone and is incomplete. The V and J calls and clone size come from that table; D and trimming were worked out from the DNA. The repertoire includes under 300,000 clones, approximately 90% of them detected once, and more than 5% sits in the top ten. The record originates from a study of blood T cell repertoires in COVID-19. Individuals aged about 18 to 100 years were recruited from about two dozen US areas.

The sequence was collected from a woman aged 25 to 45 with acute COVID-19. The sample comprised PBMCs or T cells enriched from blood (not recorded which). The chain joins TRBV28 to TRBJ2-2, with D possibly TRBD1 on 6 matching bases. This chain's CDR3 is CASRPRTALSANTGELFF. CDR3 DNA: TGTGCCAGCAGGCCAAGGACAGCCCTGTCCGCGAACACCGGGGAGCTGTTTTTT. Full variable domain (remainder filled in from reference TRBV28 and TRBJ2-2): DVKVTQSSRYLVKRTGEKVFLECVQDMDHENMFWYRQDPGLGLRLIYFSYDVKMKEKGDIPEGYSVSREKKERFSLILESASTNQTSMYLCASRPRTALSANTGELFFGEGSRLTVL.